The clone carrying this T cell receptor beta chain has more than one count but fewer than ten. Its antigen is not known. This entry belongs to a study of identical twins. Study-wide results and caveats: Modeled out-of-frame TCR alpha sharing in monozygotic twins fell below observed levels. Whereas memory repertoires showed no such difference, abundant cord blood beta clonotypes carried fewer insertions. Conclusions leaned on cross-sectional statistical analysis and did not track the same donors over time.

V shed 2 bases and J shed 6 bases, with 11 bases lying between them. The CDR3 has 14 residues. TCRdb independently ran MiXCR on the 5' RACE reads; one entry per CDR3 protein. The data show 500,000 or so distinct CDR3 sequences, about 13% seen once. These same records also appear under a second study, on yellow fever vaccine responses in identical twins.

This chain joins TRBV12-3 or TRBV12-4 and TRBJ2-1; no clear D gene. This receptor was taken from a woman in her late teens or twenties in good health. The sequencing input was CD4+ T cells sorted from blood. This chain's CDR3 is CASSLTQSSNEQFF. The CDR3 region has the DNA TGTGCCAGCAGTTTAACCCAAAGCAGCAATGAGCAGTTCTTC.